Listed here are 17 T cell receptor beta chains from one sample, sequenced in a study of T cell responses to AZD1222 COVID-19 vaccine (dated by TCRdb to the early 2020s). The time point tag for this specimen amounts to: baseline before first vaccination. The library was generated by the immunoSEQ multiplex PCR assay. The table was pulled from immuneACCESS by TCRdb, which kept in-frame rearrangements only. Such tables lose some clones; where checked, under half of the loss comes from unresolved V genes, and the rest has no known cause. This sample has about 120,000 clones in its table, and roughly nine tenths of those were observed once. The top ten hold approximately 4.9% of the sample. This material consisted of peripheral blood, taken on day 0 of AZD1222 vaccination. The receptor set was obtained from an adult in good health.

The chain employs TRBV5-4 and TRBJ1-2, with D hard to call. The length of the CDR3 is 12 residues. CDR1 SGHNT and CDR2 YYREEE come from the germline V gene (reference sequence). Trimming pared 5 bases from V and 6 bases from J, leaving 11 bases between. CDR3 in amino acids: CASSNTVDGYTF. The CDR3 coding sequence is TGTGCCAGCAGTAACACAGTCGATGGCTACACCTTC. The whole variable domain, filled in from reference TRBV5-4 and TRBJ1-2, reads ETGVTQSPTHLIKTRGQQVTLRCSSQSGHNTVSWYQQALGQGPQFIFQYYREEENGRGNFPPRFSGLQFPNYSSELNVNALELDDSALYLCASSNTVDGYTFGSGTRLTVV.

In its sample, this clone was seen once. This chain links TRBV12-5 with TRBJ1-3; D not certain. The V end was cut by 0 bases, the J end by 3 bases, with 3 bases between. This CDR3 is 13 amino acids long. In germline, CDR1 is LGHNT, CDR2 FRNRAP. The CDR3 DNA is TGTGCTAGTGGTTTGGTAGTTGGAAACACCATATATTTT. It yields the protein CASGLVVGNTIYF.

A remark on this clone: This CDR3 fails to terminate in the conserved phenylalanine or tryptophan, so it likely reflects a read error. CDR3 coding DNA: TGTGCCAGCTCACAAGACAGGGGAAGGGGGTCGTACGAGCAGTACCTC. This encodes CASSQDRGRGSYEQYL. The chain is built from TRBV18 and TRBJ2-7, with 8 bases matching TRBD1. The CDR3 contains 16 residues. V lost 4 bases, J lost 4 bases, and 12 bases stayed unmatched. Germline-derived CDR1 and CDR2 are KGHSH and LQKENI.

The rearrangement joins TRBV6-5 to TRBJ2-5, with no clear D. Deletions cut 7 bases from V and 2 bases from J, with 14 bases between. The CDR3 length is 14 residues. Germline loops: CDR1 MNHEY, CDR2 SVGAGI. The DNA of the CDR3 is TGTGCCAGCAATCGGGCCTTGAGACAAGAGACCCAGTACTTC. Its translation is CASNRALRQETQYF.

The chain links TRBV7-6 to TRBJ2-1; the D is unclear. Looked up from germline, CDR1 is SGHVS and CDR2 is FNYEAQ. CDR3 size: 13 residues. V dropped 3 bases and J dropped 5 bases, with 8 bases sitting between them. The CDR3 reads CASSFQEDNEQFF. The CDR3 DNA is TGTGCCAGCAGCTTTCAAGAAGACAATGAGCAGTTCTTC.

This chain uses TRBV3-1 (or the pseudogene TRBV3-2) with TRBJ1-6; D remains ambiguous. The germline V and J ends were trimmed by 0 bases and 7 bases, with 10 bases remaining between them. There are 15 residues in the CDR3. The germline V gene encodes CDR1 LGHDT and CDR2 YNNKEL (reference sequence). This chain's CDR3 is CASSQDRGLNSPLHF. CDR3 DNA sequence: TGTGCCAGCAGCCAAGATAGAGGGTTGAATTCACCCCTCCACTTT.

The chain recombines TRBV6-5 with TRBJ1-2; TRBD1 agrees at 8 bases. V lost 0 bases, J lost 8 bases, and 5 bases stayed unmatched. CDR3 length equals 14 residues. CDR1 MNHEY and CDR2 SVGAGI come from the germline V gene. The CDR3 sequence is CASSYSTGGNGYTF. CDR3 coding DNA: TGTGCCAGCAGTTACTCCACAGGGGGGAACGGCTACACCTTC.

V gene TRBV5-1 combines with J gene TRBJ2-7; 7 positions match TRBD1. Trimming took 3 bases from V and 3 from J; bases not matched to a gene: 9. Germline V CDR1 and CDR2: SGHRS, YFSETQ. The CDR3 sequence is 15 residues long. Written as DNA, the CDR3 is TGCGCCAGCAGCTCGGGGCCGGGACAGATCTACGAGCAGTACTTC. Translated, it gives CASSSGPGQIYEQYF.

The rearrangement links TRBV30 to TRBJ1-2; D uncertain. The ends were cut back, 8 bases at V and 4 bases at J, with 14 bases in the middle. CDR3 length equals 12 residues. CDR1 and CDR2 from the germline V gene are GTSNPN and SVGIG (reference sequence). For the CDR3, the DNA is TGTGCCATTTCTCTGGGGAGCTATGGCTACACCTTC. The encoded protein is CAISLGSYGYTF.

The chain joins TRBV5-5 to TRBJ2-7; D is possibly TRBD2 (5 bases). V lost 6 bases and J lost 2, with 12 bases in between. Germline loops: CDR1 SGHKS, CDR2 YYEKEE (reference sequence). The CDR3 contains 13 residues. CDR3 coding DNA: TGTGCCAGCAACTCCGCACTAGCCTACGAGCAGTACTTC. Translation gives CASNSALAYEQYF.

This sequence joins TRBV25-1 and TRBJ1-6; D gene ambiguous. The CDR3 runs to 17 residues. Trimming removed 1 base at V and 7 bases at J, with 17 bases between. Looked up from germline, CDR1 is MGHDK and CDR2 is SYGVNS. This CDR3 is CASSESRGRRGNSPLHF. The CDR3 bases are TGTGCCAGCAGTGAATCACGAGGCAGACGGGGAAATTCACCCCTCCACTTT.

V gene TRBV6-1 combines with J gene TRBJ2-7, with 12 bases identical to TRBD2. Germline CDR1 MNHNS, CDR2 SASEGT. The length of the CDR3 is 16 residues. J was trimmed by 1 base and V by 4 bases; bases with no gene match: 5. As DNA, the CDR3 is TGTGCCAGCAGTGCACTAGCGGGGGGTCCTTCCTACGAGCAGTACTTC. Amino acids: CASSALAGGPSYEQYF.

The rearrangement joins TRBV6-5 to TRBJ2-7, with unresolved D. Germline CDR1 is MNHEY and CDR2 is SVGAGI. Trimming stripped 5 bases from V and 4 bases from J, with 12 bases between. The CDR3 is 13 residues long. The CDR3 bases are TGTGCCAGCAGTCCTGGACGGGCATACGAGCAGTACTTC. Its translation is CASSPGRAYEQYF.

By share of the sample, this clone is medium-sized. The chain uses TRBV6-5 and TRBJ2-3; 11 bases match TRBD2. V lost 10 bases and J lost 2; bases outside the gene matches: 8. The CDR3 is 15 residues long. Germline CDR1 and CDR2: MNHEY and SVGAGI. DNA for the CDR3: TGTGCCACCCTCCTAGCGGGGGGCCTCACAGATACGCAGTATTTT. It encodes CATLLAGGLTDTQYF.

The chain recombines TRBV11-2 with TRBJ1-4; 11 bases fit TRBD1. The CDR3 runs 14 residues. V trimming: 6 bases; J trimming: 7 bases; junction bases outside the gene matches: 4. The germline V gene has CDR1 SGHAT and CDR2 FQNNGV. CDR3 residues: CASSFGTGGEKLFF. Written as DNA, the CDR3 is TGTGCCAGCAGTTTCGGGACAGGGGGTGAAAAACTGTTTTTT.

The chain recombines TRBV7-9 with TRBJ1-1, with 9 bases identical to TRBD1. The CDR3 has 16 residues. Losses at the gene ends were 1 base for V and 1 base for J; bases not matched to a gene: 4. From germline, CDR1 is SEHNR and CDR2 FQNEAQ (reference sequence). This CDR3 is CASSLGTGVGNTEAFF. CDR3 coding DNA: TGTGCCAGCAGCTTAGGGACAGGGGTCGGGAACACTGAAGCTTTCTTT. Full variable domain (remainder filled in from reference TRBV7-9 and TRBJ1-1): DTGVSQNPRHKITKRGQNVTFRCDPISEHNRLYWYRQTLGQGPEFLTYFQNEAQLEKSRLLSDRFSAERPKGSFSTLEIQRTEQGDSAMYLCASSLGTGVGNTEAFFGQGTRLTVV.

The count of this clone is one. The CDR3 coding sequence is TGTGCCACCAGTGAATCTTCAGGAGGCAATCAGCCCCAGCATTTT. Translating gives CATSESSGGNQPQHF. The rearrangement uses TRBV24-1 and TRBJ1-5; D unclear. V was pared by 4 bases and J by 2 bases, with 11 bases between. CDR3 length: 15 amino acids. Germline V gives CDR1 KGHDR, CDR2 SFDVKD.